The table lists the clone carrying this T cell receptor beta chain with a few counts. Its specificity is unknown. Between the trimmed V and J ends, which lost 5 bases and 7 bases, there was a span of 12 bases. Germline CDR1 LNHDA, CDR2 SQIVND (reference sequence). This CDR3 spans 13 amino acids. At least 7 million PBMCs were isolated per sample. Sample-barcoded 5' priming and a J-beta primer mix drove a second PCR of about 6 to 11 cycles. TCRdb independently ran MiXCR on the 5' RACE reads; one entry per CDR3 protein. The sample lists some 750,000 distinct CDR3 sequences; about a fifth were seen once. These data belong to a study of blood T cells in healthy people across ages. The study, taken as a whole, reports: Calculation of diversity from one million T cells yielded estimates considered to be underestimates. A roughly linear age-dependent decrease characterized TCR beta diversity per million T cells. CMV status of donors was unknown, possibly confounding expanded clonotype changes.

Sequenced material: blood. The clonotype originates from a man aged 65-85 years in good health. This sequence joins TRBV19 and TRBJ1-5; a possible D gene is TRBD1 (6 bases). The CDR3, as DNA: TGTGCCAGTAGTGTTGGACAGCTCCAGCCCCAGCATTTT. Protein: CASSVGQLQPQHF.